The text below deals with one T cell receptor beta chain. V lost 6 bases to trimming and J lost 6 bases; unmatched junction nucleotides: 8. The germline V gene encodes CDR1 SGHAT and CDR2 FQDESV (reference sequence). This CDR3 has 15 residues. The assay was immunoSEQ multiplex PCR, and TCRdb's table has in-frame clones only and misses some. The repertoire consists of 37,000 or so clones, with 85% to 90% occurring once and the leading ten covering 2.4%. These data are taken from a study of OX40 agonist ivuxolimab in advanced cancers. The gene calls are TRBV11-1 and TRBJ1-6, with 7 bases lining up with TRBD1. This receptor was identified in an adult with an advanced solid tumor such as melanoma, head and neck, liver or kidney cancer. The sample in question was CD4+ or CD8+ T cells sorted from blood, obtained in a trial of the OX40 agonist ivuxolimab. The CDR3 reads CASRWDRSPNSPLHF. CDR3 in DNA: TGTGCCAGCAGGTGGGACAGAAGCCCTAATTCACCCCTCCACTTT.